This T cell receptor beta chain was identified during a study of blood T cell repertoires in COVID-19. In the study overall: Samples representing acute and convalescent COVID-19 were sourced from the United States, Italy and Spain. Sources were T cells, B-cell-depleted T cells, or PBMCs; the material itself was cDNA or gDNA.

Individuals drawn from approximately 26 US areas were about 18 to 95 years old. The study assigned cohorts using participant-reported clinical history. The CDR3 covers 16 residues. The V and J ends lost 3 bases and 4 bases, in that order; junction bases with no gene match: 4. Germline V gene sequence: CDR1 MNHNS, CDR2 SASEGT. The protocol was immunoSEQ multiplex PCR, while the TCRdb copy is restricted to in-frame clones and leaves out a portion. The profile shows 200,000 to 250,000 clones, roughly nine tenths of them singletons. The rearrangement links TRBV6-1 to TRBJ2-3; 13 bases match TRBD2. Sequencing was carried out using PBMCs or T cells enriched from blood (not recorded which). The clonotype comes from a woman aged 25 to 39 who had recovered from COVID-19. The CDR3 loop is CASSDGTSGASDTQYF. DNA of the CDR3: TGTGCCAGCAGTGACGGGACTAGCGGGGCCTCAGATACGCAGTATTTT.